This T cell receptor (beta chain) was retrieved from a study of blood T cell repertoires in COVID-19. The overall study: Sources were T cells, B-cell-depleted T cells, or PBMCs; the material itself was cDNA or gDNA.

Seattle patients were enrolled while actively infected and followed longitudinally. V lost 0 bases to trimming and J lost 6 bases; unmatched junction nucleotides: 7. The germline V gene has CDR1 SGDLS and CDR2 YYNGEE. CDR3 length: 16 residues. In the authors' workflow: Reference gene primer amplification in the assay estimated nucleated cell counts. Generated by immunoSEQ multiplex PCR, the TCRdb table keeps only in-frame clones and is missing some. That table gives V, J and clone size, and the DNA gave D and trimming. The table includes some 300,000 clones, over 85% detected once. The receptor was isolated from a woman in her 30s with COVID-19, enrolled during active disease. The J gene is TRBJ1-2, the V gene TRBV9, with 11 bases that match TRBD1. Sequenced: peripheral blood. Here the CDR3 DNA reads TGTGCCAGCAGCGTAGATGGACAGGGGGCTTTCGATGGCTACACCTTC. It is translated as CASSVDGQGAFDGYTF.